This T cell receptor (beta chain) comes out of a study of T cell clones after liver transplantation. Turning to the study itself: Three of eight recipients were HCV-positive; others had non-autoimmune, non-viral indications.

With V trimmed by 5 bases and J by 4 bases, 11 bases remained unmatched. CDR1 is SGHVS, CDR2 FNYEAQ, per germline. The CDR3 extends over 15 amino acids. TCRdb's copy holds only in-frame clones and misses some; the assay was immunoSEQ multiplex PCR. This sample yields 95,000 to 110,000 clones, of which around four fifths are seen a single time; approximately 3% belongs to the top ten. The gene calls are TRBV7-6 and TRBJ2-7, with 7 positions matching TRBD1. This clonotype originated in a human patient who received a liver transplant. Part of the T cell pool may stem from the graft donor. The starting material was CD4+ T cells from blood, obtained approximately 45 months after liver transplant. This CDR3 is CASSATGTVLYEQYF. CDR3 coding DNA: TGTGCCAGCAGCGCCACAGGGACAGTTCTTTACGAGCAGTACTTC.